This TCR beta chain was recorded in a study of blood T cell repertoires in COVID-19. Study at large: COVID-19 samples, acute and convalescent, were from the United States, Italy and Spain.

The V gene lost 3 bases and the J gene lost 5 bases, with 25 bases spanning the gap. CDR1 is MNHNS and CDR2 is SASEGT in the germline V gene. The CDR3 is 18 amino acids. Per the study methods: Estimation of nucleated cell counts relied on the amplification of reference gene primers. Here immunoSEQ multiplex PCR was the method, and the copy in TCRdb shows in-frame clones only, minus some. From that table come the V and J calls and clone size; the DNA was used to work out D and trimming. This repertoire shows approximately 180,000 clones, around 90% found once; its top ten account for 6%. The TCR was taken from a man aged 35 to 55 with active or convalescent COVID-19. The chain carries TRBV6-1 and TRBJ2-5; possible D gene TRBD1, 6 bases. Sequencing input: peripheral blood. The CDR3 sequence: CASSDLRLRMGQTETQYF. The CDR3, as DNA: TGTGCCAGCAGTGATTTGAGGTTGAGGATGGGACAAACGGAGACCCAGTACTTC.